These T cell receptor beta chains were read from a single sample in a study of PD-L1 blockade in urothelial cancer. Using immunoSEQ multiplex PCR, the repertoire was profiled, and TCRdb retains in-frame clones only, with some absent. Of 85,000 to 95,000 clones in the sample, approximately 88% were seen once. Sample: PBMCs, taken around atezolizumab (anti-PD-L1) treatment. All receptors come from a woman older than 75 with urothelial cancer. Both conserved end residues are part of each CDR3. The order of the fields is V gene, D gene, clone size, J gene, CDR3 DNA, CDR3 protein. A D gene is named only where the DNA matches it firmly. A clone size is listed for some rows: how often the clone was seen (once, few, many), or a class if it is expanded.

TRBV27	NA	NA	TRBJ1-3	TGTGCCAGCGGCGTACAGGCGACCTCTGGAAACACCATATATTTT	CASGVQATSGNTIYF
TRBV28	NA	NA	TRBJ1-1	TGTGCCAGCAGACGGGACATTGCTGAAGCTTTCTTT	CASRRDIAEAFF
TRBV5-4	TRBD1	once	TRBJ1-1	TGTGCCAGCAGCTCCATGACAGGGGATATGAACACTGAAGCTTTCTTT	CASSSMTGDMNTEAFF
TRBV10-3	NA	NA	TRBJ2-3	TGTGCCATCAGGGACCCAGGGGGGAAGACAGATACGCAGTATTTT	CAIRDPGGKTDTQYF
TRBV7-9	TRBD1	few	TRBJ2-3	TGTGCCAGCAGCCCGGGACAGGGGCGGGATACGCAGTATTTT	CASSPGQGRDTQYF
TRBV27	NA	NA	TRBJ2-7	TGTGCCAGCAGTTCGGACACCAGGATTTCCTACGAGCAGTACTTC	CASSSDTRISYEQYF
TRBV5-1	TRBD2	NA	TRBJ2-7	TGCGCCAGCAGCAGAGAACTTAGCGGGGTCTCCTACGAGCAGTACTTC	CASSRELSGVSYEQYF
TRBV28	NA	NA	TRBJ2-2	TGTGCGACAAGGAGGACCCTTAACACCGGGGAGCTGTTTTTT	CATRRTLNTGELFF
TRBV7-8	NA	once	TRBJ2-7	TGTGCCAGCAGCCCGCAAGCCCGGGACTGGCTCTACGAGCAGTACTTC	CASSPQARDWLYEQYF
TRBV28	TRBD1	NA	TRBJ1-5	TGTGCCAGCAGTCCAGGGGGAAATCAGCCCCAGCATTTT	CASSPGGNQPQHF
TRBV28	TRBD2	NA	TRBJ2-1	TGTGCCAGCAGTCCGACTAGCGGGGGCCTCTACAATGAGCAGTTCTTC	CASSPTSGGLYNEQFF
TRBV19	TRBD2	few	TRBJ2-4	TGTGCCAGTAGCTACTTAGGGACTAGCGGGAGGCGTGGCAAAAACATTCAGTACTTC	CASSYLGTSGRRGKNIQYF
TRBV19	NA	NA	TRBJ1-1	TGTGCCAGTAGTATACATGGCAGAAAGAACACTGAAGCTTTCTTT	CASSIHGRKNTEAFF
TRBV7-9	NA	NA	TRBJ1-5	TGTGCCAGCAGCCGAACAGACAATCAGCCCCAGCATTTT	CASSRTDNQPQHF
TRBV30	TRBD2	once	TRBJ2-7	TGTGCCTGGACGGCGGGAGGGCCGGAGCAGTACTTC	CAWTAGGPEQYF
TRBV19	NA	NA	TRBJ2-5	TGTGCCAGTAGTATCTCTGCAGGGCGAGAGACCCAGTACTTC	CASSISAGRETQYF
TRBV4-1	NA	NA	TRBJ1-1	TGCGCCAGCAGCCAGGCCGCAACGGGGATAGGGGAAGCTTTCTTT	CASSQAATGIGEAFF
TRBV29-1	TRBD1	NA	TRBJ1-1	TGCAGCGTTGAGGGACAGATGAACACTGAAGCTTTCTTT	CSVEGQMNTEAFF
TRBV6-5	NA	NA	TRBJ1-6	TGTGCCAGCAGGCGGGGAAATTCACCCCTCCACTTT	CASRRGNSPLHF
TRBV28	TRBD1	NA	TRBJ1-3	TGTGCCAGCAGGTCCGGGACAGGGTCTGGAAACACCATATATTTT	CASRSGTGSGNTIYF
TRBV27	NA	NA	TRBJ2-3	TGTGCCAGCAGTTTGGGGGGTGGAACAGATACGCAGTATTTT	CASSLGGGTDTQYF
TRBV28	NA	NA	TRBJ1-5	TGTGCCAGCAGTTCTGACACAGGTCCGGTGGAGCCCCAGCATTTT	CASSSDTGPVEPQHF
TRBV4-1	TRBD1	NA	TRBJ1-1	TGCGCCAGCAGACAACAGGGGGCTGAAGCTTTCTTT	CASRQQGAEAFF
TRBV7-2	NA	once	TRBJ2-1	TGTGCCAGCAGCCTAGGGGCAGGTTCGGCCAATGAGCAGTTCTTC	CASSLGAGSANEQFF
TRBV6-5	NA	NA	TRBJ1-2	TGTGCCAGCAGTTACTCCCGGACGGGAAATTATGGCTACACCTTC	CASSYSRTGNYGYTF
TRBV29-1	TRBD2	NA	TRBJ2-1	TGCAGCGTTTCCGGGACTAGCGGCTACAATGAGCAGTTCTTC	CSVSGTSGYNEQFF
TRBV30	NA	NA	TRBJ1-5	TGTGCCTGGAGTGTAGGGGCAGGGGAGCAGCCCCAGCATTTT	CAWSVGAGEQPQHF